In this sample, the clone carrying this T cell receptor beta chain turned up once. Assay used: immunoSEQ multiplex PCR; TCRdb lists only in-frame clones, some missing. The sample includes under 200,000 clones, more than 65% of them seen just once. CDR1 is SGHNT, CDR2 YYREEE, per germline (reference sequence). CDR3 length equals 13 residues. Trimming pared 9 bases from V and 3 bases from J, leaving 15 bases between. This specimen comes from a study of cytotoxic CD8 clonotypes in ibrutinib-treated CLL. The sequencing used PBMCs, collected after 12 months of ibrutinib treatment. The chain recombines TRBV5-4 with TRBJ1-2, with a weak D call TRBD1 (6 bases). The TCR originated in a human donor with chronic lymphocytic leukemia. This CDR3 is CATGHRVDYGYTF. In nucleotides, the CDR3 is TGTGCCACTGGCCACAGGGTTGACTATGGCTACACCTTC.